These 22 T cell receptor beta chains originate from one sample sequenced in a study of cytomegalovirus exposure and HLA in healthy donors. 60 Vbeta and 13 Jbeta primers were used in PCR. Libraries were prepared by immunoSEQ multiplex PCR; TCRdb keeps only in-frame clonotypes and omits some of them. Here the sample spans around 200,000 clones, roughly 90% being singletons. Sample: PBMCs. The receptors come from a woman between 18 and 29 years old in good health and CMV-seronegative.

This clone came up a few times. The chain links TRBV4-3 to TRBJ2-7; 10 positions agree with TRBD1. V shed 1 base, J shed 1 base, and the junction held 4 bases outside the gene matches. The CDR3 spans 16 residues. Germline V lookup: CDR1 LGHNA, CDR2 YSLEER. The CDR3 sequence is CASSQATGQGSYEQYF. CDR3 DNA sequence: TGCGCCAGCAGCCAAGCCACGGGACAGGGGTCCTACGAGCAGTACTTC.

This rearrangement joins TRBV2 to TRBJ2-3, with D perhaps matching TRBD1 (6 bases). The V end lost 4 bases, the J end lost 1 base, and 12 bases lay between the germline ends. Germline V CDR1 and CDR2: SNHLY, FYNNEI. The CDR3 has 15 amino acids. In nucleotides, the CDR3 is TGTGCCAGCAGTGGAGTGGGGGCCGGCACAGATACGCAGTATTTT. It specifies CASSGVGAGTDTQYF.

The chain employs TRBV18 and TRBJ1-4; D is undetermined. The CDR3 totals 12 residues. The germline V and J ends were trimmed by 4 bases and 8 bases, with 8 bases remaining between them. Germline CDR1 KGHSH, CDR2 LQKENI. CDR3 sequence: CASSRVGEKLFF. The CDR3 DNA reads TGTGCCAGCTCACGGGTCGGGGAAAAACTGTTTTTT.

The chain links TRBV2 to TRBJ2-5; 7 nucleotides align to TRBD2. The trim removed 8 bases at V and 5 bases at J, leaving 20 bases unmatched. The CDR3 length is 17 residues. The germline gives CDR1 SNHLY, CDR2 FYNNEI. The CDR3 bases are TGTGCCAGCCACGGGGGATTACGGGAGGCCCCGAGGGAGACCCAGTACTTC. Protein: CASHGGLREAPRETQYF.

The chain couples TRBV4-2 to TRBJ2-2, with 7 bases lining up with TRBD1. V trimming: 0 bases; J trimming: 3 bases; junction bases outside the gene matches: 4. The V gene's germline CDR1 is LGHNA and CDR2 YNFKEQ. The CDR3 consists of 16 residues. The CDR3 DNA is TGTGCCAGCAGCCAAGAGCACAGGGGTCACACCGGGGAGCTGTTTTTT. It specifies CASSQEHRGHTGELFF.

J is TRBJ1-2 and V is TRBV27; D gene unclear. The CDR3 extends over 15 amino acids. Germline CDR1 is MNHEY and CDR2 is SMNVEV (reference sequence). Deletions cut 5 bases from V and 3 bases from J, with 16 bases between. Here the CDR3 DNA reads TGTGCCAGCAGTATTCGGCGGGCCGGGGACTATGGCTACACCTTC. Amino acids: CASSIRRAGDYGYTF.

This clone showed up just a few times. The chain employs TRBV6-5 and TRBJ2-7, with D perhaps TRBD1 (6 bases). Per the germline V gene, CDR1 is MNHEY and CDR2 is SVGAGI. The CDR3 length is 12 residues. The germline V and J ends were trimmed by 5 bases and 3 bases, with 8 bases remaining between them. Here the CDR3 reads CASSRTVYEQYF. CDR3 sequence (DNA): TGTGCCAGCAGTAGGACAGTCTACGAGCAGTACTTC.

This clone was seen just once. In DNA form, the CDR3 reads TGTGCCAGCACCGCGAACAATGAGCAGTTCTTC. Translating gives CASTANNEQFF. The rearrangement links TRBV6-5 to TRBJ2-1; no clear D gene. Trimming took 7 bases from V and 5 from J, leaving 6 bases between them. This CDR3 has 11 residues. Germline values: CDR1 MNHEY, CDR2 SVGAGI.

This chain uses TRBV11-2 with TRBJ2-5, with 12 nucleotides matching TRBD2. Losses at the gene ends were 2 bases for V and 2 bases for J; bases not matched to a gene: 9. The CDR3 runs 18 residues. Germline CDR1 SGHAT, CDR2 FQNNGV. As DNA, the CDR3 is TGTGCCAGCAGCTTAAGGGCTAGCGGGGGGGTTAAACAAGAGACCCAGTACTTC. The encoded protein is CASSLRASGGVKQETQYF. The full variable domain, its missing parts supplied by reference TRBV11-2 and TRBJ2-5, is EAGVAQSPRYKIIEKRQSVAFWCNPISGHATLYWYQQILGQGPKLLIQFQNNGVVDDSQLPKDRFSAERLKGVDSTLKIQPAKLEDSAVYLCASSLRASGGVKQETQYFGPGTRLLVL.

The chain joins TRBV9 to TRBJ2-1, with 7 bases identical to TRBD2. The V segment lost 7 bases and the J segment 5 bases; nucleotides outside the gene matches: 9. Germline CDR1 reads SGDLS; CDR2 reads YYNGEE. The CDR3 has 14 amino acids. The CDR3 is CASQRLAVDNEQFF. Written as DNA, the CDR3 is TGTGCCAGCCAGCGGCTAGCGGTGGACAATGAGCAGTTCTTC.

The V gene is TRBV18, the J gene TRBJ1-1; no clear D gene. The CDR3 loop spans 15 amino acids. CDR1 KGHSH and CDR2 LQKENI come from the germline V gene. The V and J ends lost 0 bases and 1 base respectively, with 9 bases between them. The CDR3 sequence: CASSPPNTKNTEAFF. CDR3 in DNA: TGTGCCAGCTCACCACCAAACACAAAGAACACTGAAGCTTTCTTT.

The chain carries TRBV6-1 and TRBJ2-1; 11 nucleotides match TRBD2. The CDR3 extends over 14 amino acids. CDR1 and CDR2 (germline): MNHNS, SASEGT. The V and J ends lost 10 bases and 8 bases, in that order; junction bases with no gene match: 10. The CDR3 nucleotides are TGTGCCATTTTGACTCTAGCGGGAGGCCATGAGCAGTTCTTC. Amino acid sequence: CAILTLAGGHEQFF.

This clone was seen more than once but under ten times. J is TRBJ1-1 and V is TRBV9, with TRBD1 as a possible D gene (6 bases). V lost 1 base and J lost 3, with 13 bases in between. The CDR3 spans 15 residues. Germline lookup yields CDR1 SGDLS and CDR2 YYNGEE. CDR3 region: CASSVLTGRDTEAFF. CDR3 coding DNA: TGTGCCAGCAGCGTACTGACAGGAAGGGACACTGAAGCTTTCTTT.

This sequence joins TRBV27 and TRBJ1-4; TRBD1 agrees at 7 bases. Germline assignment: CDR1 MNHEY and CDR2 SMNVEV (reference sequence). The CDR3 is made up of 15 amino acids. The junction had 8 bases not matched to a gene; V was cut back by 5 bases and J by 5 bases. As DNA, the CDR3 is TGTGCCAGCAGTCCAATACAGGGGAAGAATGAAAAACTGTTTTTT. Translating gives CASSPIQGKNEKLFF.

The chain is built from TRBV11-3 and TRBJ1-4; TRBD1 is a possible D gene (6 bases). In germline, CDR1 is SGHNT, CDR2 YENEEA. Between the trimmed V and J ends, which lost 7 bases and 8 bases, there was a span of 17 bases. This CDR3 comprises 14 residues. CDR3: CASTRGTASEKLFF. The CDR3 DNA reads as TGTGCCAGCACCAGGGGCACGGCATCGGAAAAACTGTTTTTT.

The V call is TRBV5-1, the J call TRBJ1-4, with a possible D match to TRBD1 (6 bases). The germline gives CDR1 SGHRS, CDR2 YFSETQ. Deletions cut 5 bases from V and 6 bases from J, with 14 bases between. CDR3 length: 14 amino acids. The CDR3 nucleotides read TGCGCCAGCAGAAACCGGGACAATTATGAAAAACTGTTTTTT. Translating it yields CASRNRDNYEKLFF.

The rearrangement links TRBV11-2 to TRBJ2-1, with 8 bases fitting TRBD2. The CDR3 length is 18 residues. The germline V gene has CDR1 SGHAT and CDR2 FQNNGV. Trimming removed 3 bases from V and 5 bases from J; junction bases left unmatched: 15. Here the CDR3 DNA reads TGTGCCAGCAGCTTTGTCTGGGTTCCTAGCGGGCCAAACAATGAGCAGTTCTTC. As protein: CASSFVWVPSGPNNEQFF.

The chain uses TRBV9 and TRBJ1-2; 8 bases agree with TRBD1. Germline V gene data show CDR1 as SGDLS and CDR2 as YYNGEE. This CDR3 region has 14 residues. The J segment lost 4 bases and the V segment lost 4 bases, leaving 6 bases of the junction unmatched. CDR3 region: CASSPGGQAYGYTF. The CDR3 region has the DNA TGTGCCAGCAGCCCCGGGGGACAGGCCTATGGCTACACCTTC.

This sequence joins TRBV7-8 and TRBJ1-3; TRBD1 matches 7 bases. CDR1 is SGHVS, CDR2 FQNEAQ, per germline. Losses at the gene ends were 5 bases for V and 0 bases for J; bases not matched to a gene: 7. The CDR3 is 16 amino acids. DNA for the CDR3: TGTGCCAGCAGCGGGCGTACAGGGGCCTCTGGAAACACCATATATTTT. Protein product: CASSGRTGASGNTIYF.

The chain combines TRBV18 with TRBJ2-5; 10 bases agree with TRBD1. The V segment lost 5 bases and the J segment 5 bases; nucleotides outside the gene matches: 8. The V gene's germline CDR1 is KGHSH and CDR2 LQKENI. The CDR3 contains 15 residues. The DNA for the CDR3 is TGTGCCAGCTCAATGACAGGGGGCGTCCGGGAGACCCAGTACTTC. Translation: CASSMTGGVRETQYF.

V and J are TRBV4-2 and TRBJ2-5; 7 nucleotides align to TRBD2. Germline lookup yields CDR1 LGHNA and CDR2 YNFKEQ. This CDR3 is 15 amino acids long. The J segment lost 1 base and the V segment lost 4 bases, leaving 6 bases of the junction unmatched. The CDR3 here is CASSRQWGGQETQYF. CDR3 nucleotides: TGTGCCAGCAGCCGACAATGGGGGGGCCAAGAGACCCAGTACTTC.

V gene TRBV5-1 combines with J gene TRBJ1-1, with D unclear. V was shortened by 4 bases and J by 0 bases, with 13 bases between the two germline ends. This CDR3 spans 15 amino acids. Germline V gives CDR1 SGHRS, CDR2 YFSETQ. The chain's CDR3 is CASSPNARLNTEAFF. CDR3 nucleotide sequence: TGCGCCAGCAGCCCGAATGCCAGATTGAACACTGAAGCTTTCTTT.